The T cell receptor beta chain described here comes from a study of technical replicates of blood from a few donors. TCRdb's table, derived via immunoSEQ multiplex PCR, lists solely in-frame clones and lacks some. This sample has approximately 82,000 clones; 80% to 95% occur once, and the top ten carry 0.3% to 0.5%. The sequenced sample was T cells isolated from PBMCs. The receptor comes from a human donor in good health. Some clones in this sample may be carry-over from other donors' samples.

CDR3: CASSWGTVYEQYF. In DNA form, the CDR3 reads TGTGCCAGCAGTTGGGGGACAGTTTACGAGCAGTACTTC. The chain has TRBV6-5 and TRBJ2-7, with 7 bases lining up with TRBD1. The CDR3 is 13 residues long. After removal of 4 bases from V and 4 bases from J, the junction contained 4 bases not matched to a gene. Germline V gene sequence: CDR1 MNHEY, CDR2 SVGAGI.